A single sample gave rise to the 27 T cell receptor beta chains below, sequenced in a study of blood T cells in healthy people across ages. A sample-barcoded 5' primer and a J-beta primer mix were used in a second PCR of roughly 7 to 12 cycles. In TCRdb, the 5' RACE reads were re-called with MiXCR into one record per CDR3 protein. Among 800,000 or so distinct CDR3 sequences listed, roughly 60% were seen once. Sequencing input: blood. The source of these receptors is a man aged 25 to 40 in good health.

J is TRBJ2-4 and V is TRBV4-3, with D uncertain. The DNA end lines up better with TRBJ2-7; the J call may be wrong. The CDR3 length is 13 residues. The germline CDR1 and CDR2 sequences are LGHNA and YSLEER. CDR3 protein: CASSLTRLYEQYF. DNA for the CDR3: TGCGCCAGCAGCCTGACCCGTCTCTACGAGCAGTACTTC.

This CDR3 is CASTPAGTEAFF. DNA of the CDR3: TGTGCCAGCACCCCTGCTGGGACTGAAGCTTTCTTT. The chain uses TRBV6-6 and TRBJ1-1; D gene uncertain. From germline, CDR1 is MNHNY and CDR2 SVGAGI (reference sequence). Trimming left V 7 bases short and J 5 bases short, with 11 bases between. CDR3 length: 12 amino acids.

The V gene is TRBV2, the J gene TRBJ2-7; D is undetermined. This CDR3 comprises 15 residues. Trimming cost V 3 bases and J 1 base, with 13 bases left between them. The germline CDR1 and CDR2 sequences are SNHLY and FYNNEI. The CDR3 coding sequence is TGTGCCAGCAGTGATGTCAGGCCTCCTTCCTACGAGCAGTACTTC. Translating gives CASSDVRPPSYEQYF.

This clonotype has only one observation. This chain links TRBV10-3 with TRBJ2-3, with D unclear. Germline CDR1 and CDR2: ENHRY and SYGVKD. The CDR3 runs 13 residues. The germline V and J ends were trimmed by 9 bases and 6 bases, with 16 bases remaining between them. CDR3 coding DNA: TGTGCCATATCGGCCCCCCTGTGGGATACGCAGTATTTT. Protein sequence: CAISAPLWDTQYF.

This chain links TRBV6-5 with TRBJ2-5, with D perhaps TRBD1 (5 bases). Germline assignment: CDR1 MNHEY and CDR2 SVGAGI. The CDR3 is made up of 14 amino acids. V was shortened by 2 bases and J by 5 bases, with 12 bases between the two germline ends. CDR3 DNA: TGTGCCAGCAGTTACAACTGGGGCGTTGAGACCCAGTACTTC. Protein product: CASSYNWGVETQYF.

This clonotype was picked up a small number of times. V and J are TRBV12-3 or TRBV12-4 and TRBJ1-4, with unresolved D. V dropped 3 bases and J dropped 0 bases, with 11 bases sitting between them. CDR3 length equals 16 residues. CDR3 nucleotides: TGTGCCAGCAGTTTTTATCTCCCAGCAACTAATGAAAAACTGTTTTTT. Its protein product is CASSFYLPATNEKLFF.

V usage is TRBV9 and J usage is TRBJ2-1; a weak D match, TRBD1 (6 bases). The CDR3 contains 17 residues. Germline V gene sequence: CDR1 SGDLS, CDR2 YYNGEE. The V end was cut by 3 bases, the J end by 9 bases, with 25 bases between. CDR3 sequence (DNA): TGTGCCAGCAGCGCGTCGGGACACCTGACTGGGCGGGTTGAGCAGTTCTTC. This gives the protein CASSASGHLTGRVEQFF.

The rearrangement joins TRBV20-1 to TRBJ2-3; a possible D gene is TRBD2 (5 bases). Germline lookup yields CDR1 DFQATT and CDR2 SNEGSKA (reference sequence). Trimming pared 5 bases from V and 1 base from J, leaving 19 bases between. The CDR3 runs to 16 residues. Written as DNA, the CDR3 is TGCAGTGCTGGAGGACTGGCATCACGGGGCACAGATACGCAGTATTTT. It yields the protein CSAGGLASRGTDTQYF.

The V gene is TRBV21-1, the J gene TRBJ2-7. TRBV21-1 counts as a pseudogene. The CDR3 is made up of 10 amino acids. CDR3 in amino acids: CASSKEEQYF. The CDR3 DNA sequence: TGTGCCAGCAGCAAAGAGGAGCAGTACTTC.

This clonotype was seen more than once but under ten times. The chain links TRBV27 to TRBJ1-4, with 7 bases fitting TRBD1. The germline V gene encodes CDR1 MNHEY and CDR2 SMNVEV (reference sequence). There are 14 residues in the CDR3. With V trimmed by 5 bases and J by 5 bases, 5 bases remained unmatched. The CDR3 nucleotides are TGTGCCAGCAGTCCAGGGGGACCAAATGAAAAACTGTTTTTT. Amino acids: CASSPGGPNEKLFF. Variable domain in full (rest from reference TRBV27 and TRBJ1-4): EAQVTQNPRYLITVTGKKLTVTCSQNMNHEYMSWYRQDPGLGLRQIYYSMNVEVTDKGDVPEGYKVSRKEKRNFPLILESPSPNQTSLYFCASSPGGPNEKLFFGSGTQLSVL.

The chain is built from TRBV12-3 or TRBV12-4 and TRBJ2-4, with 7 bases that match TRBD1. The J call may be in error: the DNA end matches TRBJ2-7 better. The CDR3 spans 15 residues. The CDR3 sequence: CASSNTGTASYEQYF. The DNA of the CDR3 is TGTGCCAGCAGTAACACCGGGACAGCTTCCTACGAGCAGTACTTC.

The CDR3 DNA reads as TGTGCCAGCAGTTACTCGAGGTGGGCTGGCTACACCTTC. This codes for CASSYSRWAGYTF. V usage is TRBV6-5 and J usage is TRBJ1-2; the D is unclear. CDR3 size: 13 residues. Germline V gives CDR1 MNHEY, CDR2 SVGAGI. The germline V and J ends were trimmed by 0 bases and 7 bases, with 9 bases remaining between them.

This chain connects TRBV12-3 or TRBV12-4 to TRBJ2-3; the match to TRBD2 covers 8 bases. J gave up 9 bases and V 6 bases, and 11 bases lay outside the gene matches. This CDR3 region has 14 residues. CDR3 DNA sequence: TGTGCCAGCAGCCTCGGGGGGGAAGGGCGAACGCAGTATTTT. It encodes CASSLGGEGRTQYF.

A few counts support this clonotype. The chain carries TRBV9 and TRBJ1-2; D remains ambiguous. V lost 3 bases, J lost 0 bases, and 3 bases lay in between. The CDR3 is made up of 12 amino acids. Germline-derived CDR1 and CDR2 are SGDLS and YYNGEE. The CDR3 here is CASSASNYGYTF. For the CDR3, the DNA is TGTGCCAGCAGCGCGTCTAACTATGGCTACACCTTC.

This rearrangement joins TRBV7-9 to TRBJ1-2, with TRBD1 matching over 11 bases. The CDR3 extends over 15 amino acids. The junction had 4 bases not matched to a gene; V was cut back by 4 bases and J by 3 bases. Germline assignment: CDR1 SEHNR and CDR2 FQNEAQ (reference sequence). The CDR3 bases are TGTGCCAGCAGCTCTCCGGGACAGGGGGACTATGGCTACACCTTC. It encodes CASSSPGQGDYGYTF. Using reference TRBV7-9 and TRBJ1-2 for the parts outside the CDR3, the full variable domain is DTGVSQNPRHKITKRGQNVTFRCDPISEHNRLYWYRQTLGQGPEFLTYFQNEAQLEKSRLLSDRFSAERPKGSFSTLEIQRTEQGDSAMYLCASSSPGQGDYGYTFGSGTRLTVV.

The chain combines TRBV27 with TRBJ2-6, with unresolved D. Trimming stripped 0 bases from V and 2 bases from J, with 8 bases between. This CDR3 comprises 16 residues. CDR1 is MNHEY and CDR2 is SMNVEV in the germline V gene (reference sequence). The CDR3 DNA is TGTGCCAGCAGTTTATCCCGCCCCACTGGGGCCAACGTCCTGACTTTC. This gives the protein CASSLSRPTGANVLTF.

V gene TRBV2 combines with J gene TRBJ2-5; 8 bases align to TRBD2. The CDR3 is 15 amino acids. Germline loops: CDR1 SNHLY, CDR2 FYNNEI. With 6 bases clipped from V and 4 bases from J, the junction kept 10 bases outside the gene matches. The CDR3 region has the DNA TGTGCCAGCAGCCCGTACGGGGGGGTAGGAGAGACCCAGTACTTC. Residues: CASSPYGGVGETQYF.

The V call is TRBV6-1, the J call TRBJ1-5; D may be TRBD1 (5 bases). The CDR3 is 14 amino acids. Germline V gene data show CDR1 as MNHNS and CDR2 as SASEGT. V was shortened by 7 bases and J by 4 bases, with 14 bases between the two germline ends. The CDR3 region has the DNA TGTGCCAGCACAGAGGGGCTGAGTAATCAGCCCCAGCATTTT. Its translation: CASTEGLSNQPQHF.

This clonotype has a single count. The DNA for the CDR3 is TGTGCCAGCAGGTTTGCGGGACTAATTTACAATGAGCAGTTCTTC. This encodes CASRFAGLIYNEQFF. The chain links TRBV12-3 or TRBV12-4 to TRBJ2-1, with TRBD2 matching 7 bases. The CDR3 has 15 residues. With V trimmed by 6 bases and J by 4 bases, 9 bases remained unmatched.

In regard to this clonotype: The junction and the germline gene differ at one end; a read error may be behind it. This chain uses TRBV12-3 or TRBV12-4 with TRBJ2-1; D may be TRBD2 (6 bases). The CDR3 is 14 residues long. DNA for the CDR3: TGTGCCAGCAGTGTAGCGGTGCCGGGCAATGAGCAGTTCTTC. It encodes CASSVAVPGNEQFF.

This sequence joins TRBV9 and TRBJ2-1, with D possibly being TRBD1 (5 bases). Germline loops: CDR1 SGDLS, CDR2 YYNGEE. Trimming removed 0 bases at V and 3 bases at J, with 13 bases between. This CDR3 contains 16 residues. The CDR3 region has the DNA TGTGCCAGCAGCGTAGTGGCGGACAAGGTCTACAATGAGCAGTTCTTC. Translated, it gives CASSVVADKVYNEQFF.

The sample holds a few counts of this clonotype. CDR3 loop: CSVNPGTSGGDEQFF. The CDR3, as DNA: TGCAGTGTTAACCCGGGGACTAGCGGGGGGGATGAGCAGTTCTTC. V and J are TRBV20-1 and TRBJ2-1; 16 positions agree with TRBD2. Per germline, CDR1 DFQATT and CDR2 SNEGSKA (reference sequence). The CDR3 has 15 amino acids. V lost 7 bases to trimming and J lost 8 bases; unmatched junction nucleotides: 8.

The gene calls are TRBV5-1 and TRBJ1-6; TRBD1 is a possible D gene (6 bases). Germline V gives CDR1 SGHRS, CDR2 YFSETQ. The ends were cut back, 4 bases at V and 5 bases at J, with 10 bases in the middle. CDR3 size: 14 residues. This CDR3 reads CASSRTDDNSPLHF. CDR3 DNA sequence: TGCGCCAGCAGCCGGACAGACGATAATTCACCCCTCCACTTT.

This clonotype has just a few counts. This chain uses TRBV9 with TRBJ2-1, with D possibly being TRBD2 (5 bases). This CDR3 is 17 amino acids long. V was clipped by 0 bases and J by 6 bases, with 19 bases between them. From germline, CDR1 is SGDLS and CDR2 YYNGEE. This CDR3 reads CASSVATGGSFGNEQFF. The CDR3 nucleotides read TGTGCCAGCAGCGTAGCTACTGGCGGGTCGTTCGGCAATGAGCAGTTCTTC.

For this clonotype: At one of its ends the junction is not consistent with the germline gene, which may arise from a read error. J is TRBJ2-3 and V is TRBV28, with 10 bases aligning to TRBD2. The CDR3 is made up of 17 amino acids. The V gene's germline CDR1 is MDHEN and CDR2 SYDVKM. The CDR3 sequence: CVSSLSSLAGAKGTQYF. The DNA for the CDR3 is TGTGTCAGCAGTTTAAGCAGCCTAGCGGGGGCCAAGGGTACGCAGTATTTT.

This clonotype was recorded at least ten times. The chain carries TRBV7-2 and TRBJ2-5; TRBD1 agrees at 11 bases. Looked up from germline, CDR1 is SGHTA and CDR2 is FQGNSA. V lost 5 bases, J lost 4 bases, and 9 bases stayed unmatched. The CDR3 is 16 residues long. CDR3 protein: CASSTTGTGGSETQYF. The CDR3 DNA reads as TGTGCCAGCAGCACCACCGGGACAGGGGGATCAGAGACCCAGTACTTC.

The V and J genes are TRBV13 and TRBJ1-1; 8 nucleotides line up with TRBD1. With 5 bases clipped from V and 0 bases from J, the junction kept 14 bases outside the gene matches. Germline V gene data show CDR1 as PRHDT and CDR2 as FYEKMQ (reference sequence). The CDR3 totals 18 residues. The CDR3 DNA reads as TGTGCCAGCAGCCCTACTGAGACAGGGGATAGAGTGAACACTGAAGCTTTCTTT. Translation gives CASSPTETGDRVNTEAFF.